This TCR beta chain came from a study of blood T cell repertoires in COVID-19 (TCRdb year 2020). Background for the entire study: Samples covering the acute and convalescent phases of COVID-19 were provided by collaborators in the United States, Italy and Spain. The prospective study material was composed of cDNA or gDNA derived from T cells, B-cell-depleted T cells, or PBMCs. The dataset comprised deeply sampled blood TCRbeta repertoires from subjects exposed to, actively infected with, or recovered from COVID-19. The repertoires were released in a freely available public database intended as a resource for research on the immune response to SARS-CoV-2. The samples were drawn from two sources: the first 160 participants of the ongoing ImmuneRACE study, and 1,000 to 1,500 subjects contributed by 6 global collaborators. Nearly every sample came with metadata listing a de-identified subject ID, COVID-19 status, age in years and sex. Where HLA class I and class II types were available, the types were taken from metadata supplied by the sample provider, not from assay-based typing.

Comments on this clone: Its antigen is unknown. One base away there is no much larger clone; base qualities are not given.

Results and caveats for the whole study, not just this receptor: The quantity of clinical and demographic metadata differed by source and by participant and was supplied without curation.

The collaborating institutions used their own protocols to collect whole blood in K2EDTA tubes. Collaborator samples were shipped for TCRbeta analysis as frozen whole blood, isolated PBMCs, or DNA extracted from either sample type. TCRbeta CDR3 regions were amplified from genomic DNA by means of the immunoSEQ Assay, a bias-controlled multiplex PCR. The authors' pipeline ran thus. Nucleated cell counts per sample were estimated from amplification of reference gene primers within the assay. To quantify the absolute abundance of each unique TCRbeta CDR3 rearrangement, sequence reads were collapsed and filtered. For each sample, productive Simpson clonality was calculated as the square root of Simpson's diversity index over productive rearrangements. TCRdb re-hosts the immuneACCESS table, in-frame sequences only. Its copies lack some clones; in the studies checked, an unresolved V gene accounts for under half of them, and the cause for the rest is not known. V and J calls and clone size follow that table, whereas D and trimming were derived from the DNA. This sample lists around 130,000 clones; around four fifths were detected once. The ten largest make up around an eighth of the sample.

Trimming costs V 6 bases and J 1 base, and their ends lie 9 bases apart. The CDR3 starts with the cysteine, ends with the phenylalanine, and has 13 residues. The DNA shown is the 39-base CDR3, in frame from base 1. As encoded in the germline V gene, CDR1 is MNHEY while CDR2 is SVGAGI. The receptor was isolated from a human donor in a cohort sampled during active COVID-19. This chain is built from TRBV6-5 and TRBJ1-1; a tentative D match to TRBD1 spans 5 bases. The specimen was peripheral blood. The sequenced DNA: TGTGCCAGCAGGGCGACAGCGAACACTGAAGCTTTCTTT. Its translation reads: CASRATANTEAFF.